The 24 T cell receptor beta chains presented below share a single source sample, sequenced in a study of T cell repertoires in cytomegalovirus infection. TCRdb re-derived calls from the reads in MiXCR, one entry per CDR3 protein. The repertoire has 250,000 to 400,000 distinct CDR3 sequences, about 25% of them found once; the top ten carry about 14%. Antigen specificity for these receptors is unknown. The starting material was cultured PBMCs, obtained from culture after CMV antigen stimulation. The receptors here all came from a human donor in good health (CMV status not recorded). Some clones in this sample may be carry-over from other donors' samples.

J is TRBJ2-7 and V is TRBV5-1, with 7 bases identical to TRBD1. Germline trimming cut 4 bases from V and 6 bases from J; bases unmatched to any gene: 19. The CDR3 has 17 amino acids. Germline V lookup: CDR1 SGHRS, CDR2 YFSETQ. The CDR3, as DNA: TGCGCCAGCAGCACTAAGCCTAGACAGGGATCAGAAACCGAGCAGTACTTC. Translating gives CASSTKPRQGSETEQYF.

V and J are TRBV19 and TRBJ1-4; D is possibly TRBD1 (5 bases). Trimming pared 6 bases from V and 0 bases from J, leaving 11 bases between. Looked up from germline, CDR1 is LNHDA and CDR2 is SQIVND (reference sequence). This CDR3 region has 15 residues. DNA of the CDR3: TGTGCCAGTAGCCGCGGGACGGCAACTAATGAAAAACTGTTTTTT. Its translation: CASSRGTATNEKLFF.

In this sample, this clonotype turned up many times. The V call is TRBV27, the J call TRBJ2-1; tentative D call: TRBD1 (6 bases). Per the germline V gene, CDR1 is MNHEY and CDR2 is SMNVEV (reference sequence). Trimming removed 6 bases at V and 0 bases at J, with 18 bases between. The CDR3 contains 17 residues. CDR3 sequence: CASSATIRGYSYNEQFF. DNA for the CDR3: TGTGCCAGCAGCGCAACCATCAGGGGTTACTCCTACAATGAGCAGTTCTTC.

J is TRBJ2-7 and V is TRBV19; 10 bases are a match to TRBD2. Germline CDR1 is LNHDA and CDR2 is SQIVND (reference sequence). This CDR3 is 16 amino acids long. V dropped 6 bases and J dropped 5; count of bases not matched to a gene: 13. The CDR3 spells CASSTGLARPNDEQYV. The CDR3 DNA is TGTGCCAGTAGCACGGGACTAGCGAGACCTAATGACGAGCAGTACGTC.

This clonotype was seen at least ten times. The chain recombines TRBV7-2 with TRBJ2-7, with 7 bases identical to TRBD2. Per germline, CDR1 SGHTA and CDR2 FQGNSA. CDR3 length: 15 residues. J was trimmed by 4 bases and V by 5 bases; bases with no gene match: 11. The CDR3 region is CASSQRGGRWYEQYF. For the CDR3, the DNA is TGTGCCAGCAGCCAAAGGGGCGGGAGATGGTACGAGCAGTACTTC.

The V call is TRBV4-1, the J call TRBJ1-5; D remains unclear. Between the trimmed V and J ends, which lost 2 bases and 0 bases, there was a span of 8 bases. The CDR3 has 15 amino acids. CDR1 MGHRA and CDR2 YSYEKL come from the germline V gene. CDR3 nucleotide sequence: TGCGCCAGCAGCCAATTCGTGAATAGCAATCAGCCCCAGCATTTT. As protein: CASSQFVNSNQPQHF.

The chain uses TRBV27 and TRBJ1-3; unclear D gene. The CDR3 consists of 13 residues. From germline, CDR1 is MNHEY and CDR2 SMNVEV (reference sequence). V shed 4 bases and J shed 2 bases, with 6 bases lying between them. The DNA for the CDR3 is TGTGCCAGCAGTTCGACGGCTGGAAACACCATATATTTT. Translated, it gives CASSSTAGNTIYF.

This clonotype was seen more than once but under ten times. V is TRBV5-4 and J is TRBJ2-2; TRBD2 aligns across 9 bases. CDR3 size: 15 residues. The J segment lost 3 bases and the V segment lost 5 bases, leaving 5 bases of the junction unmatched. CDR1 SGHNT and CDR2 YYREEE come from the germline V gene (reference sequence). The CDR3 DNA reads as TGTGCCAGCAGTACAAGCGGGAGGTACACCGGGGAGCTGTTTTTT. Translated, it gives CASSTSGRYTGELFF.

This clonotype appeared many times. This chain links TRBV7-2 with TRBJ2-5, with D possibly being TRBD1 or TRBD2 (5 bases each). The CDR3 spans 13 residues. Germline V lookup: CDR1 SGHTA, CDR2 FQGNSA. V was cut by 4 bases and J by 7 bases, with 13 bases left in between. The CDR3 sequence is CASSSWRGGTQYF. The CDR3 bases are TGTGCCAGCAGCTCTTGGCGTGGGGGGACCCAGTACTTC.

The J gene is TRBJ2-7, the V gene TRBV28, with 7 bases fitting TRBD2. The junction had 10 bases not matched to a gene; V was cut back by 7 bases and J by 7 bases. The CDR3 has 13 amino acids. The germline gives CDR1 MDHEN, CDR2 SYDVKM. The CDR3 reads CASTLADYAEQYF. The DNA for the CDR3 is TGTGCCAGCACTCTAGCGGATTACGCGGAGCAGTACTTC.

This clonotype has more than one count but fewer than ten. The chain joins TRBV7-2 to TRBJ1-4, with TRBD1 matching 10 bases. The CDR3 extends over 17 amino acids. The germline gives CDR1 SGHTA, CDR2 FQGNSA. The junction had 8 bases not matched to a gene; V was cut back by 1 base and J by 6 bases. The CDR3 DNA reads as TGTGCCAGCAGCTTAGACCGTTGGGGGACAGGGGATGAAAAACTGTTTTTT. Translating gives CASSLDRWGTGDEKLFF.

The sample holds many counts of this clonotype. This chain links TRBV7-8 with TRBJ2-7; D is unclear. The germline V and J ends were trimmed by 0 bases and 3 bases, with 12 bases remaining between them. The V gene's germline CDR1 is SGHVS and CDR2 FQNEAQ. This CDR3 is 15 amino acids long. The chain's CDR3 is CASSLAAGIIYEQYF. CDR3 nucleotides: TGTGCCAGCAGCTTAGCAGCAGGAATAATCTACGAGCAGTACTTC.

The V call is TRBV4-3, the J call TRBJ2-3, with 11 positions matching TRBD2. The ends lost 2 bases at V and 4 bases at J; junction bases unmatched: 8. Per germline, CDR1 LGHNA and CDR2 YSLEER. This CDR3 comprises 17 residues. The CDR3 reads CASSQKTTSGSADTQYF. The CDR3 DNA is TGCGCCAGCAGCCAAAAAACAACTAGCGGGAGCGCAGATACGCAGTATTTT.

This clonotype was seen repeatedly, ten times or more. This sequence joins TRBV14 and TRBJ2-5; D is possibly TRBD1 (5 bases). The ends were cut back, 1 base at V and 5 bases at J, with 14 bases in the middle. Germline V gene sequence: CDR1 SGHDN, CDR2 FVKESK. This CDR3 has 15 amino acids. CDR3 residues: CASSQVAGSGETQYF. The DNA for the CDR3 is TGTGCCAGCAGCCAAGTTGCAGGGTCGGGTGAGACCCAGTACTTC.

This clonotype showed up many times. The rearrangement joins TRBV12-3 or TRBV12-4 to TRBJ2-7; D is unresolved. The V gene lost 0 bases and the J gene lost 7 bases, with 10 bases spanning the gap. There are 13 residues in the CDR3. CDR3 in DNA: TGTGCCAGCAGTTTAGCGGGCATTAGGGAGCAGTACTTC. It yields the protein CASSLAGIREQYF.

The V and J genes are TRBV25-1 and TRBJ2-1, with 7 nucleotides matching TRBD2. In germline, CDR1 is MGHDK, CDR2 SYGVNS. The V segment lost 7 bases and the J segment 0 bases; nucleotides outside the gene matches: 3. The CDR3 consists of 14 residues. CDR3 region: CASNRGSSYNEQFF. As DNA, the CDR3 is TGTGCCAGCAATCGCGGGAGCTCCTACAATGAGCAGTTCTTC.

The rearrangement joins TRBV7-9 to TRBJ1-1; D unresolved. The CDR3 is 19 residues long. The germline V gene has CDR1 SEHNR and CDR2 FQNEAQ (reference sequence). The ends were cut back, 0 bases at V and 1 base at J, with 21 bases in the middle. The CDR3 DNA sequence: TGTGCCAGCAGCTTAGCGCTAGTATCCAAAAAGACCGAGAACACTGAAGCTTTCTTT. Its protein is CASSLALVSKKTENTEAFF.

Only a few counts were recorded for this clonotype. The chain links TRBV6-1 to TRBJ1-5, with D uncertain. V lost 0 bases and J 1 base, leaving 7 bases between the germline ends. The germline V gene has CDR1 MNHNS and CDR2 SASEGT. This CDR3 has 15 residues. The DNA for the CDR3 is TGTGCCAGCAGTGAAGCTGGAGGCAGCAATCAGCCCCAGCATTTT. It is translated as CASSEAGGSNQPQHF.

This clonotype was counted ten times or more. The chain carries TRBV7-2 and TRBJ1-1; a weak D match, TRBD1 (6 bases). Trimming pared 4 bases from V and 1 base from J, leaving 10 bases between. The length of the CDR3 is 14 residues. Germline V CDR1 and CDR2: SGHTA, FQGNSA. CDR3 residues: CASSSPGQNTEAFF. The DNA for the CDR3 is TGTGCCAGCAGCTCACCGGGACAGAACACTGAAGCTTTCTTT. Supplemented by reference TRBV7-2 and TRBJ1-1, the full variable domain reads GAGVSQSPSNKVTEKGKDVELRCDPISGHTALYWYRQSLGQGLEFLIYFQGNSAPDKSGLPSDRFSAERTGGSVSTLTIQRTQQEDSAVYLCASSSPGQNTEAFFGQGTRLTVV.

This clonotype appeared many times. This sequence joins TRBV7-2 and TRBJ1-3; no reliable D call. Germline V gives CDR1 SGHTA, CDR2 FQGNSA. Trimming stripped 5 bases from V and 3 bases from J, with 11 bases between. This CDR3 is 14 amino acids long. The DNA for the CDR3 is TGTGCCAGCAGCCGTCTCGGGTTTGGAAACACCATATATTTT. Amino acids: CASSRLGFGNTIYF.

This clonotype was found many times. The rearrangement uses TRBV27 and TRBJ2-2; D is undetermined. The CDR3 runs 13 residues. Between the trimmed V and J ends, which lost 0 bases and 6 bases, there was a span of 5 bases. Germline V CDR1 and CDR2: MNHEY, SMNVEV (reference sequence). The CDR3 loop is CASSLSVAGELFF. CDR3 DNA: TGTGCCAGCAGTTTATCTGTCGCCGGGGAGCTGTTTTTT.

The sample holds many counts of this clonotype. The rearrangement joins TRBV11-3 to TRBJ2-3; maybe TRBD1 (6 bases). Germline assignment: CDR1 SGHNT and CDR2 YENEEA. V was shortened by 0 bases and J by 4 bases, with 11 bases between the two germline ends. CDR3 length: 15 residues. The CDR3 spells CASSLDPGVADTQYF. The DNA of the CDR3 is TGTGCCAGCAGCTTAGATCCAGGGGTGGCAGATACGCAGTATTTT.

This clonotype occurred many times. J is TRBJ1-3 and V is TRBV7-2; no clear D. V lost 0 bases to trimming and J lost 1 base, with 4 bases between them. Germline V gene sequence: CDR1 SGHTA, CDR2 FQGNSA. The CDR3 totals 14 residues. CDR3 DNA: TGTGCCAGCAGCTTAGCCGGTTCTGGAAACACCATATATTTT. This codes for CASSLAGSGNTIYF.

This rearrangement joins TRBV7-6 to TRBJ2-5; D is unclear. The CDR3 length is 15 residues. CDR1 and CDR2 (germline): SGHVS, FNYEAQ. Trimming removed 5 bases from V and 0 bases from J, with 13 bases in between. CDR3 residues: CASSPVRNHQETQYF. The CDR3 bases are TGTGCCAGCAGCCCAGTGCGGAATCACCAAGAGACCCAGTACTTC.